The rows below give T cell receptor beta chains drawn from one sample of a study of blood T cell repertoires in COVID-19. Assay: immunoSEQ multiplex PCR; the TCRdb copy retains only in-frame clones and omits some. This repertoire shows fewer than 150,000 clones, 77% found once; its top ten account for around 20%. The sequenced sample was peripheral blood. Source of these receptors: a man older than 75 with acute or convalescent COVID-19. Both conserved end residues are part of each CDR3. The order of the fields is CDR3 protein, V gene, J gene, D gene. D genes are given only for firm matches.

cdr3_aa: CSVGTGNNAGNTIYF; v_call: TRBV29-1; j_call: TRBJ1-3; d_call: TRBD1
cdr3_aa: CASRATGGYGNTIYF; v_call: TRBV5-1; j_call: TRBJ1-3; d_call: TRBD1
cdr3_aa: CAAGGTSQETQYF; v_call: TRBV27; j_call: TRBJ2-5; d_call: -
cdr3_aa: CASTLGPTGGTLYQPQHF; v_call: TRBV25-1; j_call: TRBJ1-5; d_call: TRBD1
cdr3_aa: CASRQPGTGLETQYF; v_call: TRBV2; j_call: TRBJ2-5; d_call: TRBD1
cdr3_aa: CASTQISGNTIYF; v_call: TRBV6-5; j_call: TRBJ1-3; d_call: -
cdr3_aa: CASSMGQGGTGELFF; v_call: TRBV5-1; j_call: TRBJ2-2; d_call: TRBD1
cdr3_aa: CASRGTGEEAPLHF; v_call: TRBV6-6; j_call: TRBJ1-6; d_call: TRBD1
cdr3_aa: CASRRLAGGQETQYF; v_call: TRBV27; j_call: TRBJ2-5; d_call: TRBD2
cdr3_aa: CATPARGGSTGELFF; v_call: TRBV7-2; j_call: TRBJ2-2; d_call: TRBD2